This T cell receptor beta chain was documented in a study of blood T cell repertoires in COVID-19 (dated by TCRdb to the early 2020s). About the investigation overall: Collaborator samples came from the United States, Italy and Spain and covered acute and convalescent phases of COVID-19. Sample metadata almost always included a de-identified subject ID, COVID-19 status, age in years and sex. A freely available public database, intended as a resource for researchers studying the immune response to SARS-CoV-2, is where the repertoires were released. The prospective study material was composed of cDNA or gDNA derived from T cells, B-cell-depleted T cells, or PBMCs. Deeply sampled blood TCRbeta repertoires from subjects exposed to, actively infected with, or recovered from COVID-19 were included in the dataset. Where available, HLA class I and class II types were taken from metadata supplied by the sample provider and were not determined by assay-based typing. The samples were drawn from the first 160 participants of the ongoing ImmuneRACE study and from 950 to 1,500 subjects provided by 6 global collaborators.

Collaborating institutions collected whole blood in K2EDTA tubes following their own protocols. Collaborator samples were shipped for TCRbeta analysis as frozen whole blood, isolated PBMCs, or DNA extracted from either sample type. TCRbeta CDR3 regions were amplified from genomic DNA using the immunoSEQ Assay, a bias-controlled multiplex PCR. In the original analysis: Nucleated cell counts per sample were estimated from amplification of reference gene primers within the assay. To quantify the absolute abundance of each unique TCRbeta CDR3 rearrangement, sequence reads were collapsed and filtered. For each sample, productive Simpson clonality was calculated by taking the square root of Simpson's diversity index across productive rearrangements. TCRdb took over this immuneACCESS table, retaining in-frame rearrangements with V and J assigned. Such tables are incomplete; in checked studies, under half of the missing clones stem from an unresolved V gene, and the remainder is unexplained. V, J and clone size are taken as reported in that table, and D and trimming were inferred from the DNA itself. The sample table contains more than 250,000 clones; only one count was recorded for over 75% of them. About 0.7% of the sample is held by the ten biggest clonotypes.

A remark on this clone: This clone's antigen is unknown. One base away there is no much larger clone; base qualities are not given.

Study-level results and caveats: Clinical and demographic metadata were provided uncurated, with the amount varying by source and participant.

The CDR3 starts with the cysteine, ends with the phenylalanine, and has 14 residues. Here the CDR3 DNA is all that survives: 42 bases in frame from base 1. CDR1 and CDR2 are read off the germline V gene (reference sequence) as SEHNR and FQNEAQ. The germline ends are 4 bases apart after V is trimmed by 4 bases and J by 0 bases. This clonotype originated in a human donor in a cohort sampled during active COVID-19. The receptor chain draws on TRBV7-9 and TRBJ2-6, with the D gene too uncertain to name. Input material: peripheral blood. The DNA is TGTGCCAGCAGCTCTTACTCTGGGGCCAACGTCCTGACTTTC. This codes for CASSSYSGANVLTF.